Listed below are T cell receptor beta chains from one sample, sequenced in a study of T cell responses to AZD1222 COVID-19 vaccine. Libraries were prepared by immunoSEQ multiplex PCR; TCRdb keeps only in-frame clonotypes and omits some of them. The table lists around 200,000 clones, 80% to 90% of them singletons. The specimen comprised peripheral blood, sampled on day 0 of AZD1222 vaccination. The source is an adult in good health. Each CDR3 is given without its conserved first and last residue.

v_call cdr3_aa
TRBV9 ASSPREGAVDEQY
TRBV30 AWSSRDRGLGNTIY
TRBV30 AWSVLGQGAEAF
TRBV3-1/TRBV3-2 ASSPRQGGSGDTQY
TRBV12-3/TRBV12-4 ASMGGSIYEQY
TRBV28 ASSQRGLSGANVLT
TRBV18 ASSQLSGGSGANVLT
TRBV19 ASSTSGTVGNTIY
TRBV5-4 ASSGDRNTEAF
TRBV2 ASGAGFSQF
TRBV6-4 ASSERTPGRWWYGYT
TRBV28 ASSPPGTDLFYNEQF